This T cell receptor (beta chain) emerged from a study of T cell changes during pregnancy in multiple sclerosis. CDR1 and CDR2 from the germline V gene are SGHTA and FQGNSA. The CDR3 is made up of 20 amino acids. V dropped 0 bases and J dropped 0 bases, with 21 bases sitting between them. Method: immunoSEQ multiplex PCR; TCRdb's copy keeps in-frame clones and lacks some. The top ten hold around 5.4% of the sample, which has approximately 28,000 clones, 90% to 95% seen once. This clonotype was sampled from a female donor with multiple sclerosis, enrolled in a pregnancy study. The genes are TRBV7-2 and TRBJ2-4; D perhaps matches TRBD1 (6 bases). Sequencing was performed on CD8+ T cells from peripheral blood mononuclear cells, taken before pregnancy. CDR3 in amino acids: CASSLALETGTLLAKNIQYF. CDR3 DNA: TGTGCCAGCAGCTTAGCGCTTGAGACTGGGACACTCCTAGCCAAAAACATTCAGTACTTC.